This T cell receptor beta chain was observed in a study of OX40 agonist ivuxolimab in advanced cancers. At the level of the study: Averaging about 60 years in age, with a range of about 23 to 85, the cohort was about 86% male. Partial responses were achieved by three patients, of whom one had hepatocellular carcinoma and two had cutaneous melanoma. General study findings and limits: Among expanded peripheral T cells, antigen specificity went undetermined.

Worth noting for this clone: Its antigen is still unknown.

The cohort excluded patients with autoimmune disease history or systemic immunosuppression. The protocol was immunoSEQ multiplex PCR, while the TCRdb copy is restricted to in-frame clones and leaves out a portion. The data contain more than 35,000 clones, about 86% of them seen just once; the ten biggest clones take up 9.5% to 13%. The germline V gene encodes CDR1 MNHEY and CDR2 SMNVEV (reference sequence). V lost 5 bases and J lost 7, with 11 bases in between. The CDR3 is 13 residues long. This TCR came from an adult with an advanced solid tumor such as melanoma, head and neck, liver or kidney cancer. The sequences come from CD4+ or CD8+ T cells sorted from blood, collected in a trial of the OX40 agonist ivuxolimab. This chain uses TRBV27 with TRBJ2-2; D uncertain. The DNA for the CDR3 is TGTGCCAGCAGTCCCCCTGGGGTCGGGGAGCTGTTTTTT. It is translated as CASSPPGVGELFF.